This T cell receptor beta chain was sequenced in a study of blood T cell repertoires in COVID-19. The CDR3 totals 15 residues. Individuals aged about 18 to 90 years were recruited from 24 US areas. The table came from immunoSEQ multiplex PCR; TCRdb's copy has only in-frame clones and leaves some out. The profile shows about 300,000 clones, 70% to 90% of them singletons. V usage is TRBV21-1 and J usage is TRBJ2-3; TRBD1, the table's D call, was not compared with the DNA. TRBV21-1 is reported as a pseudogene. Sequencing was carried out using PBMCs or T cells enriched from blood (not recorded which). The receptor comes from a man aged 25 to 45 who had recovered from COVID-19. CDR3 DNA: TGTGCCAGCAGCAGCGGGACAGAACGCACAGATACGCAGTATTTT. This codes for CASSSGTERTDTQYF.